This T cell receptor (beta chain) appears in the sequencing data of a study of human T cells and chemical hapten exposure. Study context: Skin of the upper inner arm, approximately 2 cm by approximately 2 cm, received 2% DPC for sensitization. Throughout the roughly 24-week study, diphenylcyclopropenone was applied weekly to the patients' scalps. How much TCR each sample yielded varied, mostly because pooled library volumes differed slightly. Notes on the study in general: Patch test score showed a positive correlation with PT1 expanded TCR counts.

TCRdb fed the RACE reads into MiXCR, producing one record per CDR3 protein. Here the sample spans about 69,000 distinct CDR3 sequences, around 30% being singletons. Turning to this clonotype: Its antigen remains unknown.

The CDR3 is 15 residues long. V gave up 5 bases and J gave up 8 bases; unmatched junction bases: 11. CDR1 MDHEN and CDR2 SYDVKM come from the germline V gene. Time point here: patch test 1, 2 weeks after DPC sensitization. The treatment here: therapeutic diphenylcyclopropenone sensitization with weekly scalp DPC. The starting material was whole blood, obtained in connection with sensitization to the hapten diphenylcyclopropenone (DPC). The chain uses TRBV28 and TRBJ1-4; 7 nucleotides match TRBD1. This receptor was taken from a man aged 40-49 years with alopecia areata. Some clones in this sample may be carry-over from other donors' samples. CDR3 protein: CASSRQTGKIEKLFF. CDR3 DNA: TGTGCCAGCAGTCGCCAGACAGGGAAGATCGAAAAACTGTTTTTT. The variable domain in full, with the rest retrieved from reference TRBV28 and TRBJ1-4, is DVKVTQSSRYLVKRTGEKVFLECVQDMDHENMFWYRQDPGLGLRLIYFSYDVKMKEKGDIPEGYSVSREKKERFSLILESASTNQTSMYLCASSRQTGKIEKLFFGSGTQLSVL.